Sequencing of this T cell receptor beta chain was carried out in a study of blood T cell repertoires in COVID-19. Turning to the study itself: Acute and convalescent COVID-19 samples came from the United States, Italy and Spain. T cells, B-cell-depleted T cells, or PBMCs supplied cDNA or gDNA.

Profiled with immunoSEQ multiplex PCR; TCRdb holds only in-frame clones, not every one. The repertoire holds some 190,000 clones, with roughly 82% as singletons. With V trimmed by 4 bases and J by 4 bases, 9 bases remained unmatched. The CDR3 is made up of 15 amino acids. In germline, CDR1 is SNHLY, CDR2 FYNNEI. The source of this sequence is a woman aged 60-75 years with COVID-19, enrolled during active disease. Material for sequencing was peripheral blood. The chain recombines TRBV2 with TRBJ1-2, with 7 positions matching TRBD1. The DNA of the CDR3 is TGTGCCAGCAGTGCTACAGGGGCACGCGTCTATGGCTACACCTTC. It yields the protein CASSATGARVYGYTF. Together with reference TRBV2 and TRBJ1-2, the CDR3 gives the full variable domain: EPEVTQTPSHQVTQMGQEVILRCVPISNHLYFYWYRQILGQKVEFLVSFYNNEISEKSEIFDDQFSVERPDGSNFTLKIRSTKLEDSAMYFCASSATGARVYGYTFGSGTRLTVV.